A single sample is the source of the 6 T cell receptor beta chains below, sequenced in a study of metastatic and nonmetastatic thyroid tumors. Nobody among the patients had been given any treatment before thyroid surgery. MiXCR reprocessed the PCR reads for TCRdb. The sample holds about 69,000 clones, approximately 15% seen once. The sequenced material came from blood. All receptors come from a male donor with papillary thyroid cancer or a benign thyroid nodule (not recorded which). Some clones in this sample may be carry-over from other donors' samples.

This clone was seen many times. The J gene is TRBJ2-7, the V gene TRBV29-1, with a weak D call TRBD1 (7 bases). The V gene's germline CDR1 is SQVTM and CDR2 ANQGSEA. The CDR3 extends over 12 amino acids. Trimming took off 6 bases at V and 4 bases at J, with 13 bases between the two ends. The CDR3 spells CSVRGVGYEQYF. The CDR3 region has the DNA TGCAGCGTCAGGGGGGTGGGGTACGAGCAGTACTTC.

Regarding this clone: The missing conserved phenylalanine or tryptophan at the end of this CDR3 makes a read error likely. The DNA is omitted, as the CDR3 cannot be located on it reliably, and the CDR3 follows TCRdb's listing. The V and J genes are TRBV5-1 and TRBJ1-2; the table assigns TRBD1, which was not confirmed against the DNA. Germline V gene sequence: CDR1 SGHRS, CDR2 YFSETQ. The CDR3 length is 14 residues, termini included. The CDR3 sequence is CASSTGQVNYGHTL.

At least ten counts were recorded for this clone. The J gene is TRBJ2-3, the V gene TRBV5-1; D perhaps matches TRBD1 (6 bases). CDR1 is SGHRS, CDR2 YFSETQ, per germline. V was clipped by 3 bases and J by 1 base, with 12 bases between them. The CDR3 has 15 residues. The CDR3: CASSWTSGGTDTQYF. For the CDR3, the DNA is TGCGCCAGCAGCTGGACCTCAGGGGGCACAGATACGCAGTATTTT. Complete variable domain (other parts from reference TRBV5-1 and TRBJ2-3): KAGVTQTPRYLIKTRGQQVTLSCSPISGHRSVSWYQQTPGQGLQFLFEYFSETQRNKGNFPGRFSGRQFSNSRSEMNVSTLELGDSALYLCASSWTSGGTDTQYFGPGTRLTVL.

This clone was seen at least ten times. The V and J genes are TRBV6-5 and TRBJ1-1; D gene ambiguous. This CDR3 comprises 15 residues. Trimming pared 2 bases from V and 0 bases from J, leaving 10 bases between. Per the germline V gene, CDR1 is MNHEY and CDR2 is SVGAGI. The CDR3 is CASSYTEGMNTEAFF. DNA for the CDR3: TGTGCCAGCAGTTACACTGAAGGCATGAACACTGAAGCTTTCTTT.

There are a few counts of this clone. CDR3 amino acids: CATSQRQGSDSPLHF. CDR3 in DNA: TGTGCCACCAGCCAAAGACAGGGTAGCGATTCACCCCTCCACTTT. V and J are TRBV15 and TRBJ1-6, with 7 positions matching TRBD1. From germline, CDR1 is LNHNV and CDR2 YYDKDF (reference sequence). The CDR3 loop spans 15 amino acids. V shed 5 bases, J shed 8 bases, and the junction held 9 bases outside the gene matches. The whole variable domain, filled in from reference TRBV15 and TRBJ1-6, reads DAMVIQNPRYQVTQFGKPVTLSCSQTLNHNVMYWYQQKSSQAPKLLFHYYDKDFNNEADTPDNFQSRRPNTSFCFLDIRSPGLGDTAMYLCATSQRQGSDSPLHFGNGTRLTVT.

Only a few counts were recorded for this clone. A much larger clonotype is one base distant, so this may be a read error. CDR3 in amino acids: CACSVLGLAGGAGELFF. As DNA, the CDR3 is TGTGCCTGTAGTGTACTCGGGCTAGCGGGAGGAGCCGGGGAGCTGTTTTTT. The rearrangement links TRBV30 to TRBJ2-2; 11 bases agree with TRBD2. CDR1 is GTSNPN and CDR2 is SVGIG in the germline V gene (reference sequence). The CDR3 has 17 residues.